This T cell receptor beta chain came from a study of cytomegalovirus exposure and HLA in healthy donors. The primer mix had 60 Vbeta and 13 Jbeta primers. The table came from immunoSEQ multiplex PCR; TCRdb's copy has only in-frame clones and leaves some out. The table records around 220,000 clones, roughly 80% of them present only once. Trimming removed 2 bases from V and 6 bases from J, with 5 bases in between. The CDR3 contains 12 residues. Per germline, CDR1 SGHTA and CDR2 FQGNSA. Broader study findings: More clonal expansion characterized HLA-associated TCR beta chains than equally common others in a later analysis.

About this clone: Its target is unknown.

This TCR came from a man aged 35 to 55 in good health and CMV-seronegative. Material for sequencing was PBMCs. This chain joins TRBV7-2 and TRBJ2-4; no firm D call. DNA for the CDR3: TGTGCCAGCAGCTTATCCGTAAACATTCAGTACTTC. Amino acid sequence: CASSLSVNIQYF.